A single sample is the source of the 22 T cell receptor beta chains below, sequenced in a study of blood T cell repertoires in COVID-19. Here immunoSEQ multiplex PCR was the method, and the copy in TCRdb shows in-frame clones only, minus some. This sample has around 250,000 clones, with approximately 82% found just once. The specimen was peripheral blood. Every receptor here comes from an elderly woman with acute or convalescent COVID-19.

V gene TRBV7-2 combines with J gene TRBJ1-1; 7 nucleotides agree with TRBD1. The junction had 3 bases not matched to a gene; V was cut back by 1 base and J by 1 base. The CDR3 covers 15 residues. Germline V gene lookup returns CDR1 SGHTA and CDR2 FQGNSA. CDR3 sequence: CASSLVGQTNTEAFF. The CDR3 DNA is TGTGCCAGCAGCTTAGTGGGACAGACGAACACTGAAGCTTTCTTT.

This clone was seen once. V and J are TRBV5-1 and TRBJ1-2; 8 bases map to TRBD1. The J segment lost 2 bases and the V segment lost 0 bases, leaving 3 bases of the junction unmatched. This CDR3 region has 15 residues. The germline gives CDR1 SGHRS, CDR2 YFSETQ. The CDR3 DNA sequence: TGCGCCAGCAGCTTGGATGGACAGGGAAACTATGGCTACACCTTC. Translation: CASSLDGQGNYGYTF.

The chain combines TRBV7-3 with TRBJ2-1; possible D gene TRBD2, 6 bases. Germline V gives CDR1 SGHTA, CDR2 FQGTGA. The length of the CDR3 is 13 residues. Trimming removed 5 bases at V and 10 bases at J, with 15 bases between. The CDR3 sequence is CASSPRTIGEQFF. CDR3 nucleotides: TGTGCCAGCAGCCCACGGACTATCGGGGAGCAGTTCTTC.

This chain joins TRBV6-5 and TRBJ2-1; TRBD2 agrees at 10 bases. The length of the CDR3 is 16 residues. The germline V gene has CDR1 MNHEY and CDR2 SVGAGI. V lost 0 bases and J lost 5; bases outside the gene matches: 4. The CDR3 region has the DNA TGTGCCAGCAGTTACTCGCGACTAGCGGGTAACAATGAGCAGTTCTTC. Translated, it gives CASSYSRLAGNNEQFF.

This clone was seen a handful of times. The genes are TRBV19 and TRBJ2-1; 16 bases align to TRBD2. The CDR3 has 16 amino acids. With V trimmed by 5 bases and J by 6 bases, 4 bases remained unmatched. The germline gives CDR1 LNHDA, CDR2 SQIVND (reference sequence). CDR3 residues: CASSGGLAGGGNEQFF. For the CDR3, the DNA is TGTGCCAGTAGTGGGGGACTAGCGGGAGGGGGCAATGAGCAGTTCTTC.

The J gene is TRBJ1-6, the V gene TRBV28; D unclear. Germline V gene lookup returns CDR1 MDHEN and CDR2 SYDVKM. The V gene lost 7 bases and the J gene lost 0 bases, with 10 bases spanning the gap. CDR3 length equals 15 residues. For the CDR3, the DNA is TGTGCCAGCACCGAGCGGGTCTCCTATAATTCACCCCTCCACTTT. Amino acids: CASTERVSYNSPLHF.

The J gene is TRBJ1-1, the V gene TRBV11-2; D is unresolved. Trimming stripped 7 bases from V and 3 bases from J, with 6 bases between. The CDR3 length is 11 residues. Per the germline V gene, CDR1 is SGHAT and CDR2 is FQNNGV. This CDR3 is CASNRDTEAFF. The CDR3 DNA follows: TGTGCCAGCAACCGGGACACTGAAGCTTTCTTT.

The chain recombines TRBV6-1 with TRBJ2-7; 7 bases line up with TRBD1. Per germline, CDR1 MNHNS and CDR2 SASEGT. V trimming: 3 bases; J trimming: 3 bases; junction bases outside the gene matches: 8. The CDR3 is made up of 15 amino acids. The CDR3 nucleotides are TGTGCCAGCAGTGAGGGTGGACAGGCGAGCTACGAGCAGTACTTC. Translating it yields CASSEGGQASYEQYF.

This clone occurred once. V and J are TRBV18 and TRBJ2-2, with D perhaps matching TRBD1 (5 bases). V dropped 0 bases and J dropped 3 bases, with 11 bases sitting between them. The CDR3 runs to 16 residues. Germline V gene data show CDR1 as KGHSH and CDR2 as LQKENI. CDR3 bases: TGTGCCAGCTCACCACCGGGGCACGTATACACCGGGGAGCTGTTTTTT. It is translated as CASSPPGHVYTGELFF.

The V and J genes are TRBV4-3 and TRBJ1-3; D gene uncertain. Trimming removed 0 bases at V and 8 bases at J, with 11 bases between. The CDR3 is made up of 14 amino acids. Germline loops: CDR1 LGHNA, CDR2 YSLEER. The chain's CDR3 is CASSQDAFVYTIYF. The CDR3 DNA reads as TGCGCCAGCAGCCAAGATGCGTTTGTTTACACCATATATTTT.

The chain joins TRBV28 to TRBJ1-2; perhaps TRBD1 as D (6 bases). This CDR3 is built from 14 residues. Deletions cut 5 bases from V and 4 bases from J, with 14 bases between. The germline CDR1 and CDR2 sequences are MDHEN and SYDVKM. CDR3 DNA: TGTGCCAGCAGTCCCACAGGGCTACTCTATGGCTACACCTTC. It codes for CASSPTGLLYGYTF.

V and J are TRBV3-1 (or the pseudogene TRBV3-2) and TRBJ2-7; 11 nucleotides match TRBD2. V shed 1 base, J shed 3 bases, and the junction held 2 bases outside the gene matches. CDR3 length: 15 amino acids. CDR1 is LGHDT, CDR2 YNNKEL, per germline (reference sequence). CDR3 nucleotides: TGTGCCAGCAGCCAAGCACTAGCGGGGGTCTACGAGCAGTACTTC. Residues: CASSQALAGVYEQYF.

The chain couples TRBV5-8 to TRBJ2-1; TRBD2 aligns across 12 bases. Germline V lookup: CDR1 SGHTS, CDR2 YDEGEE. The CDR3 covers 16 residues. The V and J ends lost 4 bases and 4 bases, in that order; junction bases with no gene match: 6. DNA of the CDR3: TGTGCCAGCAGCGGCGGACTAGCGGGAATATACAATGAGCAGTTCTTC. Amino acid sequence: CASSGGLAGIYNEQFF.

The CDR3 spells CASSLASGFTNEKLFF. CDR3 nucleotide sequence: TGTGCCAGCAGCTTAGCGTCCGGGTTCACTAATGAAAAACTGTTTTTT. The chain links TRBV7-2 to TRBJ1-4, with D unclear. Trimming removed 0 bases from V and 2 bases from J, with 10 bases in between. The CDR3 runs to 16 residues. Germline CDR1 SGHTA, CDR2 FQGNSA. The full variable domain, completed using reference TRBV7-2 and TRBJ1-4, is GAGVSQSPSNKVTEKGKDVELRCDPISGHTALYWYRQSLGQGLEFLIYFQGNSAPDKSGLPSDRFSAERTGGSVSTLTIQRTQQEDSAVYLCASSLASGFTNEKLFFGSGTQLSVL.

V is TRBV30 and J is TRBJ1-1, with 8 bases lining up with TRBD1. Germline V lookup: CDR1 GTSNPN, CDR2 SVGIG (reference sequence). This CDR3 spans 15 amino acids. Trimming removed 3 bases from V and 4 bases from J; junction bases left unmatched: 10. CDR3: CAWRAGQGYRTEAFF. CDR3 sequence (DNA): TGTGCCTGGAGGGCCGGACAGGGTTATCGCACTGAAGCTTTCTTT.

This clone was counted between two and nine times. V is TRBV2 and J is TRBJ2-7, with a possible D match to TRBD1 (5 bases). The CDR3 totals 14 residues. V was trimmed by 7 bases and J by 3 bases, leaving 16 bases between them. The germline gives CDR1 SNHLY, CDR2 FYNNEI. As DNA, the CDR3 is TGTGCCAGCACCATTCTGCAAGGACACTACGAGCAGTACTTC. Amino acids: CASTILQGHYEQYF. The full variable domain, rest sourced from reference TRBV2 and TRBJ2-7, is EPEVTQTPSHQVTQMGQEVILRCVPISNHLYFYWYRQILGQKVEFLVSFYNNEISEKSEIFDDQFSVERPDGSNFTLKIRSTKLEDSAMYFCASTILQGHYEQYFGPGTRLTVT.

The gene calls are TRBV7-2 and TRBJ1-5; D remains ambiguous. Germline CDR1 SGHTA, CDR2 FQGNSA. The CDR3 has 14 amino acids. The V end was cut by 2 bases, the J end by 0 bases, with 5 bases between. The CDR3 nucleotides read TGTGCCAGCAGCTTATCCAGTAGCAATCAGCCCCAGCATTTT. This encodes CASSLSSSNQPQHF.

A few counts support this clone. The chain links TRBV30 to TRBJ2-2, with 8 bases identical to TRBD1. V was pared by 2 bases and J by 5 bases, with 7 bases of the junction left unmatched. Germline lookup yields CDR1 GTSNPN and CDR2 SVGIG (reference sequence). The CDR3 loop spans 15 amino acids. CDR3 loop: CAWSLTGGGTGELFF. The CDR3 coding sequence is TGTGCCTGGAGTTTAACAGGGGGTGGTACCGGGGAGCTGTTTTTT.

The CDR3 sequence: CASYSRGRSPEAFF. DNA of the CDR3: TGTGCCAGTTACAGCAGGGGGCGCTCCCCTGAAGCTTTCTTT. V and J are TRBV28 and TRBJ1-1; TRBD1 agrees at 8 bases. Per germline, CDR1 MDHEN and CDR2 SYDVKM. V lost 9 bases and J lost 6; bases outside the gene matches: 12. This CDR3 is built from 14 residues.

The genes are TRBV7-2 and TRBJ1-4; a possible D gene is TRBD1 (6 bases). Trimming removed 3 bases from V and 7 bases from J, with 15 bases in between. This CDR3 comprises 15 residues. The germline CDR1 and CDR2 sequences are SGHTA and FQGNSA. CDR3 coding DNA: TGTGCCAGCAGCTTGAATACAGGGTTGGGTGAAAAACTGTTTTTT. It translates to CASSLNTGLGEKLFF.

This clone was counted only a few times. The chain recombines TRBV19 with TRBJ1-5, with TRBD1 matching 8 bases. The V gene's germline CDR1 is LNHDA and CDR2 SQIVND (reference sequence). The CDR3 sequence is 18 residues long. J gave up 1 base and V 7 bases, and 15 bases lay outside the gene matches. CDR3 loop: CASNLRTGTSASNQPQHF. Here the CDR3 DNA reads TGTGCCAGTAACCTTCGGACAGGGACCTCGGCAAGCAATCAGCCCCAGCATTTT.

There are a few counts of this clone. CDR3 DNA sequence: TGTGCCAGCAGCTTAGGGACAGGGGGCTCTTCACCCCTCCACTTT. The encoded protein is CASSLGTGGSSPLHF. V gene TRBV7-8 combines with J gene TRBJ1-6, with TRBD1 matching 11 bases. The junction had 2 bases not matched to a gene; V was cut back by 1 base and J by 9 bases. The CDR3 spans 15 residues. Germline CDR1 and CDR2: SGHVS and FQNEAQ. The full variable domain, with the rest looked up from reference TRBV7-8 and TRBJ1-6, is GAGVSQSPRYKVAKRGQDVALRCDPISGHVSLFWYQQALGQGPEFLTYFQNEAQLDKSGLPSDRFFAERPEGSVSTLKIQRTQQEDSAVYLCASSLGTGGSSPLHFGNGTRLTVT.